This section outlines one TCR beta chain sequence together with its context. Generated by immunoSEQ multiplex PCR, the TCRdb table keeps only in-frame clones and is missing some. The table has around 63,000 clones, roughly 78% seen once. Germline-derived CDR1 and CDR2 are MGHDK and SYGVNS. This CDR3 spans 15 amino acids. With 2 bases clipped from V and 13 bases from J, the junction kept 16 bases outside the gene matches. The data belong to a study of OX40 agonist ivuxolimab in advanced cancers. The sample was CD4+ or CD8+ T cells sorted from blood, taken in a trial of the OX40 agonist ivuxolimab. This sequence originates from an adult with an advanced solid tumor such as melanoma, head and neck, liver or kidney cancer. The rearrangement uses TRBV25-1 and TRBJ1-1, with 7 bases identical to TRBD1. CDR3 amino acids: CASSEPRQGVIRLFF. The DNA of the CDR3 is TGTGCCAGCAGTGAACCCCGACAGGGAGTTATTAGACTTTTCTTT. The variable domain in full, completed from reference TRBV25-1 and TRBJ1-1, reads EADIYQTPRYLVIGTGKKITLECSQTMGHDKMYWYQQDPGMELHLIHYSYGVNSTEKGDLSSESTVSRIRTEHFPLTLESARPSHTSQYLCASSEPRQGVIRLFFGQGTRLTVV.